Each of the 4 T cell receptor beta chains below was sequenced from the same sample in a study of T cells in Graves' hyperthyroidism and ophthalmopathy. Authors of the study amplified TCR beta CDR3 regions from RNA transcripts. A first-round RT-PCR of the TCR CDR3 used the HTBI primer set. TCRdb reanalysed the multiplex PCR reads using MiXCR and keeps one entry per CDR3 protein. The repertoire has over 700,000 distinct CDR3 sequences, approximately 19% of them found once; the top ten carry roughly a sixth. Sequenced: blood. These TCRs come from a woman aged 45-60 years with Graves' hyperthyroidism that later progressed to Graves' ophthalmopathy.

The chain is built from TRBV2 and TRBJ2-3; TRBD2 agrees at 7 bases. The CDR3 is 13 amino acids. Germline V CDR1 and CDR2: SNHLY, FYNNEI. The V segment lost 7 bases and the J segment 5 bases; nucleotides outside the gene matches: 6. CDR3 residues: CASTRREGDTQYF. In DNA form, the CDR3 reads TGTGCCAGCACGCGGAGGGAGGGAGATACGCAGTATTTT.

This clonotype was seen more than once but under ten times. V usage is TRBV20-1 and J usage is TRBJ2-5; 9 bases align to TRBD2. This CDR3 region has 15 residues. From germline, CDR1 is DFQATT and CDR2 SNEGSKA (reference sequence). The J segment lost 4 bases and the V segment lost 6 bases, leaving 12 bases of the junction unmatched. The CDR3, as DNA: TGCAGTGCGGGAGGGGCTAGCGGGGTTTTAGAGACCCAGTACTTC. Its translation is CSAGGASGVLETQYF.

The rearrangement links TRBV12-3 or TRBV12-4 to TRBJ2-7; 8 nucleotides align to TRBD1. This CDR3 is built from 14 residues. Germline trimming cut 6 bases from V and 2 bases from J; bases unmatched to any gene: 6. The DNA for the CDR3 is TGTGCCAGCAGCGGACAGGGAGTGACCTACGAGCAGTACTTC. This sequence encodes CASSGQGVTYEQYF.

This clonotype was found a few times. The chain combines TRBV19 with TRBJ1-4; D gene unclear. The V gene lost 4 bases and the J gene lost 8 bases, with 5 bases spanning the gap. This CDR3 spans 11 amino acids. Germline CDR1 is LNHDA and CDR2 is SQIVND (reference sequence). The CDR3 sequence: CASSSEEKLFF. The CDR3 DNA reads TGTGCCAGTAGTAGTGAAGAAAAACTGTTTTTT.